This TCR beta chain originates from a study of CD8 T cells in ankylosing spondylitis. Regarding the study as a whole: Among TCR beta sequences, a motif of several highly homologous variants appeared characteristic of ankylosing spondylitis blood. Relatively rare in peripheral blood, disease-linked clones were also CD8+. Some motif variants had been reported before (in reactive arthritis synovial fluid and blood). Significantly higher representation of disease-linked clones was reported for matched ankylosing spondylitis synovial fluid.

Details on this clonotype: What it binds is unknown.

For TCR beta, libraries came from quantitative 5'-RACE with molecular barcodes. TCRdb called the 5' RACE reads again in MiXCR, with one record for every CDR3 protein. The sample holds around 890,000 distinct CDR3 sequences, about 10% seen once. The CDR3 sequence is 15 residues long. Germline lookup yields CDR1 SGHRS and CDR2 YFSETQ. J lost 5 bases, V lost 4 bases, and 11 bases had no gene match. The chain joins TRBV5-1 to TRBJ2-5, with 7 bases matching TRBD1. This receptor was identified in a male donor with ankylosing spondylitis. The specimen was blood, either unsorted or a sorted T cell fraction (not recorded which). The CDR3 region is CASSTGTAQGETQYF. Here the CDR3 DNA reads TGCGCCAGCAGCACGGGGACAGCCCAGGGGGAGACCCAGTACTTC.